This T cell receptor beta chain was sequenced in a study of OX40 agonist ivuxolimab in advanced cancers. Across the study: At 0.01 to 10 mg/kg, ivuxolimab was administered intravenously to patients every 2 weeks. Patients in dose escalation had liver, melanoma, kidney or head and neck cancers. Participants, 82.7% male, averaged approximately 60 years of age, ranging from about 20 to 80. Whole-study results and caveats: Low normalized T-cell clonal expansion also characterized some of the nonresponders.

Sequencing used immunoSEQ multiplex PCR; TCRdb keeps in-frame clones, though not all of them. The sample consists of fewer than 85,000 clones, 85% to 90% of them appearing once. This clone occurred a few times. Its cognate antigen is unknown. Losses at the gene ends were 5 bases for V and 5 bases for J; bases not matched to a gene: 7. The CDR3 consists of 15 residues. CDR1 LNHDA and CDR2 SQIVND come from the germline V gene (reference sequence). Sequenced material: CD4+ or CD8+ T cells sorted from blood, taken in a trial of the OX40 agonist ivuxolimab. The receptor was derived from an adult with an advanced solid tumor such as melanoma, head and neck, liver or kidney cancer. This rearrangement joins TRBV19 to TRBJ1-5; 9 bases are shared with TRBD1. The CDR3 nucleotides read TGTGCCAGTAGTCTCAAGACAGGGGGTGATCAGCCCCAGCATTTT. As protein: CASSLKTGGDQPQHF.